The source of this T cell receptor beta chain is a study of radiotherapy plus CTLA-4 blockade in lung cancer. Overall study: Objective responses arose in 15% to 20% of patients, and under 40% experienced disease control. General study points: Early shifts in blood T cell clones, with interferon-beta, reportedly predicted response best. An expansion of tumor-derived TCR clones occurred in blood after radiotherapy plus ipilimumab.

CTLA-4 blockade with ipilimumab, together with focal radiation, was given to patients with chemo-refractory metastatic non-small-cell lung cancer. This clone appeared once. Its antigen is as yet unknown. Germline loops: CDR1 LNHDA, CDR2 SQIVND (reference sequence). The CDR3 length is 13 residues. V was trimmed by 6 bases and J by 6 bases, leaving 14 bases between them. Sequencing used immunoSEQ multiplex PCR; TCRdb keeps in-frame clones, though not all of them. The sample carries tens of thousands of clones, roughly 75% recorded once. The starting material was peripheral blood, obtained from a patient treated with radiotherapy plus ipilimumab. The receptor was derived from a human donor with non-small cell lung cancer who had stable disease on radiotherapy plus ipilimumab. V gene TRBV19 combines with J gene TRBJ1-1; D is unclear. The CDR3 nucleotides read TGTGCCAGTAGAGATAAGTCCTACTCTGAAGCTTTCTTT. This translates into CASRDKSYSEAFF.